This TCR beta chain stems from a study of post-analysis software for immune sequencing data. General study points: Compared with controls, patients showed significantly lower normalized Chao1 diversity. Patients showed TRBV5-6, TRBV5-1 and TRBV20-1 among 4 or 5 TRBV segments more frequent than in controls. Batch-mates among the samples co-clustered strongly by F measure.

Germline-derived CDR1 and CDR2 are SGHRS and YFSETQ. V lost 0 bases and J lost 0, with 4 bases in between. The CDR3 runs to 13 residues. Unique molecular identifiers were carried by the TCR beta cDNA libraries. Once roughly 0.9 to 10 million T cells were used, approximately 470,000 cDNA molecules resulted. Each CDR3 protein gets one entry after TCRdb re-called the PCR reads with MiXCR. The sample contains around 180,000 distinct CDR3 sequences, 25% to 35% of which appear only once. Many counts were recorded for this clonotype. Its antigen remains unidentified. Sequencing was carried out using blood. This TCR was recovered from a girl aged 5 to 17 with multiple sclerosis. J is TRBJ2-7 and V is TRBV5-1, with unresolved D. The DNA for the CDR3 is TGCGCCAGCAGCTTGGGGAACTCCTACGAGCAGTACTTC. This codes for CASSLGNSYEQYF. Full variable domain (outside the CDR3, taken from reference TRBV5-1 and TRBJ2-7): KAGVTQTPRYLIKTRGQQVTLSCSPISGHRSVSWYQQTPGQGLQFLFEYFSETQRNKGNFPGRFSGRQFSNSRSEMNVSTLELGDSALYLCASSLGNSYEQYFGPGTRLTVT.